A selection of T cell receptor beta chains follows, all from one sample in a study of shared T cell receptors in the human thymus. Clones were sequenced by immunoSEQ multiplex PCR, and TCRdb holds only the in-frame ones, with some missing. Among hundreds of thousands of clones listed, 80% to 90% were seen once. In addition, the sample was reused for a study of human thymus T cells.

Material: thymocytes. Receptor source: a girl under three years old with a congenital heart defect. Each CDR3 is given with its conserved first and last residue. Clone sizes are given selectively: once, few, many, or a class where the clone is expanded.

CDR3 protein | CDR3 length | clone size | V gene
CASRPGQVNPSVGDNYGYTF | 20 | . | TRBV28
CATSAEDRDADTQYF | 15 | . | TRBV6-4
CASSEEGAVGTDTQYF | 16 | . | TRBV10-2
CASSLRGSPLHF | 12 | . | TRBV27
CSVVTSDSYGYTF | 13 | once | TRBV29-1
CASSASPGPLKERGDTDTQYF | 21 | . | TRBV28
CASSLDPVSYEQYF | 14 | . | TRBV5-4
CSVVHGEGAFF | 11 | few | TRBV29-1
CASSLGTAANYGYTF | 15 | . | TRBV5-1
CATSRDPVGQRGGRFSYEQYF | 21 | . | TRBV15
CASSLIPGTGDEQYF | 15 | few | TRBV5-5
CASSQDGKAFF | 11 | . | TRBV14
CASSRTYSNQPQHF | 14 | . | TRBV6-5
CATSRPQELNQPQHF | 15 | . | TRBV15
CISGTLASTDTQYF | 14 | . | TRBV5-8
CASSYWDRGAEAFF | 14 | once | TRBV6-5
CASSPGQASTDTQYF | 15 | . | TRBV6-5
CASSLADDRGKVWDTEAFF | 19 | . | TRBV5-6
CASSQGKQSRGNYGYTF | 17 | . | TRBV4-3
CASSEEGGVEQFF | 13 | . | TRBV6-1
CASSEYEGSSNQPQHF | 16 | once | TRBV2
CASRTARWDSPLHF | 14 | . | TRBV6-1
CASSRTPQNEKLFF | 14 | few | TRBV5-1
CASSLKVVGGVGYQETQYF | 19 | . | TRBV5-4
CASSLRGALAGRGEQYF | 17 | . | TRBV7-2
CASSFQGSDPYEQYF | 15 | . | TRBV5-6
CASSLGDRAYGYTF | 14 | once | TRBV6-5
CAWSQRVEPPDYEQYF | 16 | . | TRBV30